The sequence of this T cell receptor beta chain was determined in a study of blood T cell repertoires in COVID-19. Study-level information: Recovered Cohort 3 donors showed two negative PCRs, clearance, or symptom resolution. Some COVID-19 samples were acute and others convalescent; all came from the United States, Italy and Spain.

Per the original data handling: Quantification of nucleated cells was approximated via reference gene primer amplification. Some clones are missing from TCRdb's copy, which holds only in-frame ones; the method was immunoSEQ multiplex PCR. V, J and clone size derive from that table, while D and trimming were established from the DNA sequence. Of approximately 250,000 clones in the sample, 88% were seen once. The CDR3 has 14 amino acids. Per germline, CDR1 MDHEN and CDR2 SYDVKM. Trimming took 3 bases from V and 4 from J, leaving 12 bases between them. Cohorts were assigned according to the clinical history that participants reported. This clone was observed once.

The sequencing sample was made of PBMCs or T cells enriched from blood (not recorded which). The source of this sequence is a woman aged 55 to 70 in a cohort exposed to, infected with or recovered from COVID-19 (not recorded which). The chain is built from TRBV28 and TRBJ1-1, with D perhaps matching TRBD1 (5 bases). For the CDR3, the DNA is TGTGCCAGCAGTTTTGGGGGGTTAGCCACTGAAGCTTTCTTT. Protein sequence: CASSFGGLATEAFF.